This is a list of T cell receptor beta chains from one sample in a study of T cells of healthy individuals. TCRdb recomputed calls from the 5' RACE reads with MiXCR, one row per CDR3 protein. The repertoire holds about 63,000 distinct CDR3 sequences, with under 20% as singletons. Receptor source: a human donor in good health. Each CDR3 is given with its conserved first and last residue. The D gene is left open where the match is weak. Not all rows give a size; the values are once, few, many and, for expanded clones, a class.

D,size,V,J,DNA,CDR3
-,once,TRBV7-9,TRBJ2-3,TGTGCCAGCAGCTTAGCTGATGGGAAGGATACGCAGTATTTT,CASSLADGKDTQYF
-,-,TRBV7-3,TRBJ2-5,TGTGCCAGCTGCCCTTTAGCGAGAGCGGAGACCCAGTACTTC,CASCPLARAETQYF
-,-,TRBV28,TRBJ1-1,TGTGCCAGCAGTTTAGGCCGTAGCACTGAAGCTTTCTTT,CASSLGRSTEAFF
TRBD1,many,TRBV5-1,TRBJ2-1,TGCGCCAGCAGCTTGGGACAGGGGTCCTACAATGAGCAGTTCTTC,CASSLGQGSYNEQFF
-,few,TRBV10-3,TRBJ2-6,TGTGCCATCAGTGAGTTGAACTCTGGGGCCAACGTCCTGACTTTC,CAISELNSGANVLTF
TRBD2,many,TRBV4-2,TRBJ2-3,TGTGCCAGCAGCCAAGACAGGGCGGGGGGGCCAGATACGCAGTATTTT,CASSQDRAGGPDTQYF
TRBD2,-,TRBV11-1,TRBJ2-7,TGTGCCAGCAGCCTAACTAGCGGGAGTTCCCACGAGCAGTACTTC,CASSLTSGSSHEQYF
-,many,TRBV9,TRBJ2-5,TGTGCCAGCAGCGCGATGGGGGAGGTTCAAGAGACCCAGTACTTC,CASSAMGEVQETQYF
TRBD2,-,TRBV2,TRBJ2-5,TGTGCCAGCAGTGAAATCGCGGGAGGGGAGACCCAGTACTTC,CASSEIAGGETQYF
TRBD1,once,TRBV4-2,TRBJ2-1,TGTGCCAGCAGCCCACGGGACAGGGGTAATGAGCAGTTCTTC,CASSPRDRGNEQFF
TRBD1,few,TRBV11-2,TRBJ2-5,TGTGCCAGCAGCCGAAATCGGGACAGCTACCAAGAGACCCAGTACTTC,CASSRNRDSYQETQYF
-,many,TRBV7-9,TRBJ2-7,TGTGCCAGCAGCTTACCCACCTACGAGCAGTACTTC,CASSLPTYEQYF
TRBD1,few,TRBV10-3,TRBJ1-5,TGTGCCGTATCTGCCGACAGGGGAAATCAGCCCCAGCATTTT,CAVSADRGNQPQHF
-,few,TRBV3-1,TRBJ2-7,TGTGCCAGCAGCCAAGATCGGGCATCCCACGAGCAGTACTTC,CASSQDRASHEQYF
-,-,TRBV25-1,TRBJ2-5,TGTGCCAGCAGTACCCGGGGACCTTCAGAGACCCAGTACTTC,CASSTRGPSETQYF
-,many,TRBV29-1,TRBJ2-3,TGCAGCGTTGAAGTTCGATTTTCAGATACGCAGTATTTT,CSVEVRFSDTQYF
-,many,TRBV12-5,TRBJ2-3,TGTGCTAGTGGTCCCGGCGGTCTAGGAGTCACAGATACGCAGTATTTT,CASGPGGLGVTDTQYF
TRBD2,many,TRBV7-8,TRBJ2-3,TGTGCCAGCAGCCTCGGGACTAGCGGGTCTTCTAGCACAGATACGCAGTATTTT,CASSLGTSGSSSTDTQYF
TRBD1,many,TRBV25-1,TRBJ2-3,TGTGCCAGCAGACCTCCCGGGACAGGGGGCACAGATACGCAGTATTTT,CASRPPGTGGTDTQYF
TRBD1,many,TRBV29-1,TRBJ1-1,TGCAAGGTAGGGGGCGAGGGCACTGAAGCTTTCTTT,CKVGGEGTEAFF
TRBD1,few,TRBV5-1,TRBJ1-1,TGCGCCAGCAGCTTTTTACCGGGACAGGGGGCGTGGACTGAAGCTTTCTTT,CASSFLPGQGAWTEAFF
-,many,TRBV3-1,TRBJ1-2,TGTGCCAGCAGCCATAACAGCTATGGCTACACCTTC,CASSHNSYGYTF
-,many,TRBV4-1,TRBJ1-1,TGCGCCAGCAGCCGGGAGAAGAACACTGAAGCTTTCTTT,CASSREKNTEAFF
TRBD1,-,TRBV20-1,TRBJ2-7,TGCAGTGCTAGAGCGGAGGACAGGCCACACTACGAGCAGTACTTC,CSARAEDRPHYEQYF
TRBD2,many,TRBV12-3/TRBV12-4,TRBJ2-1,TGTGCCAGCAGTTTAATGCCCGGGGGGTCCCAGCAGTTCTTC,CASSLMPGGSQQFF
-,many,TRBV3-1,TRBJ2-7,TGTGCCAGCAGCCCACGCGTTAGGTCCAGCTCCTACGAGCAGTACTTC,CASSPRVRSSSYEQYF
TRBD2,few,TRBV28,TRBJ2-1,TGTGCCAGCAGTTTATTCCTGGGACTAGCGGGTCGGGAGCAGTTCTTC,CASSLFLGLAGREQFF
TRBD1,-,TRBV4-2,TRBJ1-4,TGTGCCAGCAGCCAAGTCGGGACAGGGAAAGAAAAACTGTTTTTT,CASSQVGTGKEKLFF
-,-,TRBV29-1,TRBJ1-1,TGCAGCGTTGGTAACAGTTTCCTCACTGAAGCTTTCTTT,CSVGNSFLTEAFF
TRBD2,few,TRBV20-1,TRBJ2-3,TGCAGTGCTAGGGGCCCGACCGGGACTAGCGGAAACACAGATACGCAGTATTTT,CSARGPTGTSGNTDTQYF
-,-,TRBV4-1,TRBJ2-7,TGCGCCAGCAGCCCCCGCCAGGGCTACGAGCAGTACTTC,CASSPRQGYEQYF
-,many,TRBV28,TRBJ1-6,TGTGCCAGCAGTTTGGGGGGTACCAGCTCCTATAATTCACCCCTCCACTTT,CASSLGGTSSYNSPLHF
-,many,TRBV29-1,TRBJ1-1,TGCAGCGTTGAAAGGCCGGGAAGAGCTTTCTTT,CSVERPGRAFF
-,few,TRBV3-2,TRBJ2-7,TGTGCCAGCAGCCACCGACAGGGTGTTATCTACGAGCAGTACTTC,CASSHRQGVIYEQYF
TRBD1,-,TRBV7-6,TRBJ2-7,TGTGCCAGCAGCCTTAGACAGGGGGAGACCTACGAGCAGTACTTC,CASSLRQGETYEQYF
TRBD2,many,TRBV29-1,TRBJ2-3,TGCAGCGTTGATAAGCGGGAGGGCACAGATACGCAGTATTTT,CSVDKREGTDTQYF
-,many,TRBV5-4,TRBJ2-1,TGTGCCAGCAGCTTTTTGGGCGAGGAGGAGCAGTTCTTC,CASSFLGEEEQFF
TRBD2,once,TRBV7-2,TRBJ2-3,TGTGCCAGCAGCTCTAGGGGCCTAGCGGGAGCCACAGATACGCAGTATTTT,CASSSRGLAGATDTQYF
-,few,TRBV5-1,TRBJ2-7,TGCGCCAGCAGGGGTTCCGGGACCCCTTCGGACGAGCAGTACTTC,CASRGSGTPSDEQYF
TRBD2,-,TRBV5-1,TRBJ2-5,TGCGCCAGCAGTTCTAGCGGGGGGGCGAGCCTAGAGACCCAGTACTTC,CASSSSGGASLETQYF
-,-,TRBV7-2,TRBJ2-7,TGTGCCAGCAGCTTTCAGGGGAGCTCCTACGAGCAGTACTTC,CASSFQGSSYEQYF
TRBD1,-,TRBV5-1,TRBJ2-3,TGCGCCAGCAGCATGGCGTCAGGGGGCGCGGTAGATACGCAGTATTTT,CASSMASGGAVDTQYF
TRBD1,-,TRBV28,TRBJ2-5,TGTGCCAGCAGTTTTTACGGGACAGGGGGCGGAGAGACCCAGTACTTC,CASSFYGTGGGETQYF
-,-,TRBV18,TRBJ2-5,TGTGCCAGCTCACCTCCCGGGGACCGGAGAGAGTACTTC,CASSPPGDRREYF
-,many,TRBV7-3,TRBJ1-6,TGTGCCAGCAGCTTATTACCCACCTTAGGCCTTGGGGCCGGGAATTCACCCCTCCACTTT,CASSLLPTLGLGAGNSPLHF
-,-,TRBV20-1,TRBJ2-3,TGCAGTGCTTCAGGGATAGGGGGGGACACAGATACGCAGTATTTT,CSASGIGGDTDTQYF
TRBD2,-,TRBV2,TRBJ2-5,TGTGCCAGCAGTGACGGGACTAGACGCCTAGAGACCCAGTACTTC,CASSDGTRRLETQYF
-,many,TRBV4-1,TRBJ1-2,TGCGCCAGCAGCCAAGAGGGGCTCGGCTACACCTTC,CASSQEGLGYTF
TRBD2,many,TRBV12-3/TRBV12-4,TRBJ2-1,TGTGCCAGCAGTTTGGGGCTAGCGGGAGCTGGCGAGCAGTTCTTC,CASSLGLAGAGEQFF
-,-,TRBV1,TRBJ1-4,TGCACCAGCAGCCAAGTTTCCTCGGGACTTTGTAATGAAAAACTGTTTTTT,CTSSQVSSGLCNEKLFF
-,many,TRBV6-5,TRBJ1-5,TGTGCCAGCAGTTCTACCGGGAGTCGCGTGGGTCAGCCCCAGCATTTT,CASSSTGSRVGQPQHF
-,few,TRBV4-1,TRBJ1-6,TGCGCCAGCAGCCAAGATGGCGGAACACCCCTCCACTTT,CASSQDGGTPLHF
TRBD1,many,TRBV29-1,TRBJ1-1,TGCAGCGTTGTAAAGGGGGCGTTGGCTGCTTTCTTT,CSVVKGALAAFF
TRBD2,-,TRBV15,TRBJ2-7,TGTGCCACCAGCAGAGTTGGAATTAGCGGGAGAGAAACCTACGAGCAGTACTTC,CATSRVGISGRETYEQYF
TRBD1,many,TRBV5-8,TRBJ2-7,TGTGCCAGCAGCTTGGTCGCCGGGACAGGGGGCCACGAGCAGTACTTC,CASSLVAGTGGHEQYF
-,-,TRBV12-3/TRBV12-4,TRBJ1-6,TGTGCCAGCACCGGGACCCTAAATTCACCCCTCCACTTT,CASTGTLNSPLHF
-,many,TRBV20-1,TRBJ1-6,TGCAGTGCTAGGGGGGCAATTCATTCACCCCTCCACTTT,CSARGAIHSPLHF